Following are 20 T cell receptor beta chains from one sample sequenced in a study of monozygotic twins with cystic fibrosis. The method was immunoSEQ multiplex PCR; TCRdb's version includes in-frame clones alone and lacks a portion of them. This sample has 30,000 to 45,000 clones; over 70% occur once, and the top ten carry under 2%. The sample comprised blood. Receptor source: a girl aged 2-10 years with cystic fibrosis.

The chain has TRBV19 and TRBJ2-1; 10 bases line up with TRBD2. The ends lost 7 bases at V and 5 bases at J; junction bases unmatched: 20. The CDR3 is 19 amino acids. CDR1 and CDR2 (germline): LNHDA, SQIVND (reference sequence). The CDR3 DNA reads as TGTGCCAGTACTCCTCCGGGTCCCCGGGGTCTAGCGGGGGACAATGAGCAGTTCTTC. It yields the protein CASTPPGPRGLAGDNEQFF.

V is TRBV2 and J is TRBJ2-7; no firm D call. CDR3 length: 10 amino acids. Germline-derived CDR1 and CDR2 are SNHLY and FYNNEI. The V end was cut by 4 bases, the J end by 4 bases, with 2 bases between. The CDR3 nucleotides are TGTGCCAGCAGTGGATACGAGCAGTACTTC. It specifies CASSGYEQYF.

The chain recombines TRBV2 with TRBJ2-5; 11 positions agree with TRBD2. The CDR3 contains 15 residues. V was clipped by 2 bases and J by 5 bases; unmatched bases: 4. The germline V gene has CDR1 SNHLY and CDR2 FYNNEI. The CDR3 DNA is TGTGCCAGCAGTGAAAGTAGCGGGGGGGCGGAGACCCAGTACTTC. It is translated as CASSESSGGAETQYF.

This rearrangement joins TRBV5-4 to TRBJ1-2; D perhaps matches TRBD1 (5 bases). Trimming removed 4 bases at V and 8 bases at J, with 15 bases between. The V gene's germline CDR1 is SGHNT and CDR2 YYREEE (reference sequence). CDR3 length equals 13 residues. This CDR3 reads CASSPGPLGGYTF. Written as DNA, the CDR3 is TGTGCCAGCAGCCCAGGGCCCCTTGGGGGCTACACCTTC. Drawing the rest from reference TRBV5-4 and TRBJ1-2, the complete variable domain is ETGVTQSPTHLIKTRGQQVTLRCSSQSGHNTVSWYQQALGQGPQFIFQYYREEENGRGNFPPRFSGLQFPNYSSELNVNALELDDSALYLCASSPGPLGGYTFGSGTRLTVV.

This chain connects TRBV14 to TRBJ1-2; D ambiguous. The CDR3 contains 13 residues. Germline loops: CDR1 SGHDN, CDR2 FVKESK. V was shortened by 3 bases and J by 1 base, with 6 bases between the two germline ends. DNA of the CDR3: TGTGCCAGCAGCCATACCAGTAACTATGGCTACACCTTC. Protein sequence: CASSHTSNYGYTF.

This clone has a handful of counts. The chain carries TRBV7-9 and TRBJ1-2, with D tentatively TRBD1 (6 bases). This CDR3 spans 14 amino acids. The germline V and J ends were trimmed by 2 bases and 4 bases, with 11 bases remaining between them. The germline gives CDR1 SEHNR, CDR2 FQNEAQ (reference sequence). CDR3 in amino acids: CASSLNREGYGYTF. Written as DNA, the CDR3 is TGTGCCAGCAGCTTAAACAGGGAGGGCTATGGCTACACCTTC.

The gene calls are TRBV19 and TRBJ1-6; 9 bases match TRBD1. The CDR3 has 17 amino acids. The V gene end was trimmed by 4 bases and the J gene end by 4 bases; junction bases not matched to a gene: 8. Per germline, CDR1 LNHDA and CDR2 SQIVND (reference sequence). CDR3 protein: CASSSFDRGLYNSPLHF. CDR3 in DNA: TGTGCCAGTAGTAGCTTTGACAGGGGGTTGTATAATTCACCCCTCCACTTT. Drawing the rest from reference TRBV19 and TRBJ1-6, the complete variable domain is DGGITQSPKYLFRKEGQNVTLSCEQNLNHDAMYWYRQDPGQGLRLIYYSQIVNDFQKGDIAEGYSVSREKKESFPLTVTSAQKNPTAFYLCASSSFDRGLYNSPLHFGNGTRLTVT.

The chain recombines TRBV7-9 with TRBJ2-7, with D tentatively TRBD2 (5 bases). The germline V gene has CDR1 SEHNR and CDR2 FQNEAQ (reference sequence). The V end lost 3 bases, the J end lost 4 bases, and 22 bases lay between the germline ends. This CDR3 spans 17 amino acids. The CDR3 loop is CASSFGLASIASYEQYF. The DNA of the CDR3 is TGTGCCAGCAGCTTCGGGCTAGCCTCCATCGCCTCATACGAGCAGTACTTC.

V usage is TRBV7-9 and J usage is TRBJ1-3; D call uncertain. Trimming shortened V by 5 bases and J by 0 bases, and 8 bases separated the two germline ends. This CDR3 comprises 14 residues. Germline V gene sequence: CDR1 SEHNR, CDR2 FQNEAQ (reference sequence). The CDR3 DNA follows: TGTGCCAGCAGCGCGGCAGGCTCTGGAAACACCATATATTTT. Encoded protein: CASSAAGSGNTIYF.

CDR3: CASSRLLSYEQYF. CDR3 sequence (DNA): TGTGCCAGCTCACGACTCCTTTCCTACGAGCAGTACTTC. The V gene is TRBV6-5, the J gene TRBJ2-7; D not resolved. Per germline, CDR1 MNHEY and CDR2 SVGAGI. This CDR3 is built from 13 residues. The ends were cut back, 8 bases at V and 1 base at J, with 12 bases in the middle.

V is TRBV30 and J is TRBJ2-7, with D possibly matching TRBD1 (5 bases). This CDR3 region has 10 residues. The V gene's germline CDR1 is GTSNPN and CDR2 SVGIG (reference sequence). The CDR3 DNA reads as TGTGCTCTAGGGGCCTACGAGCAGTACTTC. Amino acid sequence: CALGAYEQYF.

This clone was seen only a few times. V usage is TRBV4-1 and J usage is TRBJ2-7; D unclear. Per germline, CDR1 MGHRA and CDR2 YSYEKL. With 8 bases removed from V and 0 bases from J, the gap between germline ends came to 14 bases. The CDR3 is 14 residues long. The CDR3 protein is CASSRDRGSYEQYF. DNA for the CDR3: TGCGCCAGCTCCAGAGACCGCGGCTCCTACGAGCAGTACTTC.

This chain connects TRBV30 to TRBJ2-5, with TRBD2 matching over 15 bases. Germline assignment: CDR1 GTSNPN and CDR2 SVGIG (reference sequence). J gave up 2 bases and V 4 bases, and 5 bases lay outside the gene matches. The CDR3 totals 16 residues. The CDR3 protein is CAWNGLAGGKQETQYF. The CDR3 coding sequence is TGTGCCTGGAATGGACTAGCGGGGGGGAAACAAGAGACCCAGTACTTC.

The V call is TRBV30, the J call TRBJ2-1, with 7 positions matching TRBD1. This CDR3 has 18 amino acids. V shed 4 bases and J 0 bases; nucleotides not matched to a gene: 15. Germline-derived CDR1 and CDR2 are GTSNPN and SVGIG (reference sequence). Written as DNA, the CDR3 is TGTGCCTGGACCAGGGACAGATGGAGTAAGAGCTCCTACAATGAGCAGTTCTTC. This codes for CAWTRDRWSKSSYNEQFF.

This chain links TRBV14 with TRBJ1-1, with D perhaps matching TRBD1 (6 bases). From germline, CDR1 is SGHDN and CDR2 FVKESK. The length of the CDR3 is 16 residues. V was cut by 4 bases and J by 8 bases, with 23 bases left in between. CDR3 DNA: TGTGCCAGCAGCCTCAGGCACAGGGAGCTGAGAGGGGAAGCTTTCTTT. As protein: CASSLRHRELRGEAFF.

This clone was seen only once. V usage is TRBV18 and J usage is TRBJ2-1; D perhaps matches TRBD1 (6 bases). V lost 4 bases and J lost 7, with 20 bases in between. Germline V lookup: CDR1 KGHSH, CDR2 LQKENI. The CDR3 extends over 16 amino acids. The CDR3 sequence is CASSRGGQGWRNEQFF. The CDR3 coding sequence is TGTGCCAGCTCACGCGGTGGGCAGGGGTGGCGAAATGAGCAGTTCTTC.

The chain joins TRBV5-4 to TRBJ1-2; 12 bases agree with TRBD1. After removal of 5 bases from V and 4 bases from J, the junction contained 6 bases not matched to a gene. CDR3 length equals 15 residues. CDR1 and CDR2 from the germline V gene are SGHNT and YYREEE (reference sequence). For the CDR3, the DNA is TGTGCCAGCAGTTCGGGACAGGGGGCTCCCTATGGCTACACCTTC. It codes for CASSSGQGAPYGYTF.

The chain joins TRBV7-8 to TRBJ1-2, with D tentatively TRBD1 (6 bases). CDR1 SGHVS and CDR2 FQNEAQ come from the germline V gene. The CDR3 is made up of 16 amino acids. The ends were cut back, 3 bases at V and 4 bases at J, with 18 bases in the middle. For the CDR3, the DNA is TGTGCCAGCAGCTTGGGACTAGGGGGAATAGGCTATGGCTACACCTTC. Protein sequence: CASSLGLGGIGYGYTF.

V is TRBV7-9 and J is TRBJ1-2; the D is unclear. The V end was cut by 2 bases, the J end by 4 bases, with 17 bases between. This CDR3 comprises 16 residues. The V gene's germline CDR1 is SEHNR and CDR2 FQNEAQ (reference sequence). The CDR3 DNA follows: TGTGCCAGCAGCTTATTTGAGTTAGAGCCCACCTATGGCTACACCTTC. It encodes CASSLFELEPTYGYTF. Combining the CDR3 with reference TRBV7-9 and TRBJ1-2 gives the whole variable domain DTGVSQNPRHKITKRGQNVTFRCDPISEHNRLYWYRQTLGQGPEFLTYFQNEAQLEKSRLLSDRFSAERPKGSFSTLEIQRTEQGDSAMYLCASSLFELEPTYGYTFGSGTRLTVV.

The J gene is TRBJ2-5, the V gene TRBV5-1; possible D gene TRBD2, 7 bases. Trimming stripped 2 bases from V and 4 bases from J, with 12 bases between. CDR1 and CDR2 from the germline V gene are SGHRS and YFSETQ. The CDR3 consists of 14 residues. The chain's CDR3 is CASSFGGARETQYF. In DNA, the CDR3 is TGCGCCAGCAGCTTTGGGGGGGCAAGAGAGACCCAGTACTTC.